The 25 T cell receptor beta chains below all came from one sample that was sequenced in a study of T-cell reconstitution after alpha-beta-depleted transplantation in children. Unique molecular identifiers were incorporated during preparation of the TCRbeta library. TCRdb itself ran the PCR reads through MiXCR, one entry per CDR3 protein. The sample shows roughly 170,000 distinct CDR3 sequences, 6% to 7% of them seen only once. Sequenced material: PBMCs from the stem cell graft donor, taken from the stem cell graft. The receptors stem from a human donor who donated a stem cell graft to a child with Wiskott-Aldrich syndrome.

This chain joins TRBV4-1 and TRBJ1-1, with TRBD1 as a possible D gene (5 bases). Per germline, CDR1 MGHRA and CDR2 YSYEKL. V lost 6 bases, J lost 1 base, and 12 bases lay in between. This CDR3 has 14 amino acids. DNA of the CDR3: TGCGCCAGCAGAGGGACTTTGAAGAACACTGAAGCTTTCTTT. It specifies CASRGTLKNTEAFF.

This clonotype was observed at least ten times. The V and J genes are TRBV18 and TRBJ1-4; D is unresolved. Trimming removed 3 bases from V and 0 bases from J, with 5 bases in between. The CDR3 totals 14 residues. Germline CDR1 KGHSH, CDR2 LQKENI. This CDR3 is CASSPYATNEKLFF. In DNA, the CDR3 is TGTGCCAGCTCACCTTACGCAACTAATGAAAAACTGTTTTTT.

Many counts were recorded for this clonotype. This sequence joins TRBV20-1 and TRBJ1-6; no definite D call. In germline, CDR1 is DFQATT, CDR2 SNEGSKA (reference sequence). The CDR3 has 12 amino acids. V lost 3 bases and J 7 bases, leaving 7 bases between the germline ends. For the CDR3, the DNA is TGCAGTGCTAGGGGCCCCAATTCACCCCTCCACTTT. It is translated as CSARGPNSPLHF.

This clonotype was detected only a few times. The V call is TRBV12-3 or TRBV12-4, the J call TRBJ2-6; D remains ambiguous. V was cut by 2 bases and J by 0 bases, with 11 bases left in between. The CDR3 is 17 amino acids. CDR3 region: CASSLSWPTSGANVLTF. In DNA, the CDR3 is TGTGCCAGCAGTTTATCATGGCCGACCTCTGGGGCCAACGTCCTGACTTTC.

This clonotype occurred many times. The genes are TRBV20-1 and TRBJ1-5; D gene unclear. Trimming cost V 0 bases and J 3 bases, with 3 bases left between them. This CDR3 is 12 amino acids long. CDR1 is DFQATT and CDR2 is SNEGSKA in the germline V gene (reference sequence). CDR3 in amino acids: CSARDNNQPQHF. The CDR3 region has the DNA TGCAGTGCTAGAGACAACAATCAGCCCCAGCATTTT.

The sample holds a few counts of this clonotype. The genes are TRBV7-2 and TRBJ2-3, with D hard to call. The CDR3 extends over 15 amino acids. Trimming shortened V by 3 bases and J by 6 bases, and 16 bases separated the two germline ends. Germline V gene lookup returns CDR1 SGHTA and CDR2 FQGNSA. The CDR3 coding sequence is TGTGCCAGCAGCTTTACTACGGCTAGATGGGATACGCAGTATTTT. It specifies CASSFTTARWDTQYF. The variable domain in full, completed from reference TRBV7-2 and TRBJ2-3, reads GAGVSQSPSNKVTEKGKDVELRCDPISGHTALYWYRQSLGQGLEFLIYFQGNSAPDKSGLPSDRFSAERTGGSVSTLTIQRTQQEDSAVYLCASSFTTARWDTQYFGPGTRLTVL.

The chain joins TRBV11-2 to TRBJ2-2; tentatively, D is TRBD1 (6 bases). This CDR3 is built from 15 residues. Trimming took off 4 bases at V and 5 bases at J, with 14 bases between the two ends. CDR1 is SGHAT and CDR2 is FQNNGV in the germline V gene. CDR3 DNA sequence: TGTGCCAGCAGCTCACTACAGGGTTGGACCGGGGAGCTGTTTTTT. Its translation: CASSSLQGWTGELFF.

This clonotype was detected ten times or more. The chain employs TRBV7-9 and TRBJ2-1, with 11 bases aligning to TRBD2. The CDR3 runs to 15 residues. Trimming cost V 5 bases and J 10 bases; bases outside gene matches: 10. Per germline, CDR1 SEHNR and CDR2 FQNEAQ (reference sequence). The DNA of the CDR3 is TGTGCCAGCAGCACGGGACTAGCGGATACTCGGGAGCAGTTCTTC. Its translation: CASSTGLADTREQFF.

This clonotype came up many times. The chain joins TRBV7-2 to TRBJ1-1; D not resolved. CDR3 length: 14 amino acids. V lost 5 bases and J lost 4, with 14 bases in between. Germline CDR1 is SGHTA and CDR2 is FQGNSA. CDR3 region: CASSRLHTGTEAFF. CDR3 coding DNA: TGTGCCAGCAGCCGACTACACACGGGCACTGAAGCTTTCTTT.

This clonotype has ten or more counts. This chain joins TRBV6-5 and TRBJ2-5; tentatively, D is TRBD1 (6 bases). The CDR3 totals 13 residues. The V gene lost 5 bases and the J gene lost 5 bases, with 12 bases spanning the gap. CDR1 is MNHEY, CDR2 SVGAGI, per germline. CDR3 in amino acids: CASSHGQFETQYF. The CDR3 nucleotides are TGTGCCAGCAGTCATGGACAGTTTGAGACCCAGTACTTC.

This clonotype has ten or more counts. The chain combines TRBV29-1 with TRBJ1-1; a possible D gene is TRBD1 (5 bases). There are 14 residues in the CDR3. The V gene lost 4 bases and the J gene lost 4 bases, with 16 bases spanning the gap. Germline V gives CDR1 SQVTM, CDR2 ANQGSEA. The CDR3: CSVAGNVASTEAFF. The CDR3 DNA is TGCAGCGTTGCAGGGAACGTGGCTTCCACTGAAGCTTTCTTT.

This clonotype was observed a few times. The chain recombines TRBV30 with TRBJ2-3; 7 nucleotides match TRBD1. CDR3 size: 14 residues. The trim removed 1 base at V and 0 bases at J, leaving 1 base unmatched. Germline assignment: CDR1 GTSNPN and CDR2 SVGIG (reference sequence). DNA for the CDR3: TGTGCCTGGAGTGAGGGACAGAGCACAGATACGCAGTATTTT. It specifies CAWSEGQSTDTQYF.

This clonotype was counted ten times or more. As DNA, the CDR3 is TGTGCCAGCAGCTTAGCATTCGGCGGCTACAATGAGCAGTTCTTC. This translates into CASSLAFGGYNEQFF. The chain couples TRBV7-8 to TRBJ2-1; no clear D gene. V shed 0 bases and J shed 3 bases, with 9 bases lying between them. The CDR3 runs 15 residues. The germline CDR1 and CDR2 sequences are SGHVS and FQNEAQ.

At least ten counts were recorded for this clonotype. The CDR3 nucleotides read TGCAGTGCTAGAGATCGGGCTAGCGGGGTGGTCGAATTCTTC. Protein sequence: CSARDRASGVVEFF. The chain links TRBV20-1 to TRBJ2-1; 9 nucleotides agree with TRBD2. V lost 0 bases and J lost 16; bases outside the gene matches: 13. This CDR3 spans 14 amino acids. The V gene's germline CDR1 is DFQATT and CDR2 SNEGSKA (reference sequence).

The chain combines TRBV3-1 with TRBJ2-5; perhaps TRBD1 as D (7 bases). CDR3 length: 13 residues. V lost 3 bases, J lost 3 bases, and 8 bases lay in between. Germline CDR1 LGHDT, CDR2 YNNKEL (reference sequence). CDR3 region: CASSHRGEETQYF. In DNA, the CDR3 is TGTGCCAGCAGCCACAGGGGGGAAGAGACCCAGTACTTC.

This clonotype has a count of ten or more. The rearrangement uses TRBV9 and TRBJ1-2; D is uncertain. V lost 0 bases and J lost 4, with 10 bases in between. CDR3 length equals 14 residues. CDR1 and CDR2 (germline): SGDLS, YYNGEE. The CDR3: CASSVGSSSYGYTF. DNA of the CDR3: TGTGCCAGCAGCGTAGGATCATCAAGCTATGGCTACACCTTC.

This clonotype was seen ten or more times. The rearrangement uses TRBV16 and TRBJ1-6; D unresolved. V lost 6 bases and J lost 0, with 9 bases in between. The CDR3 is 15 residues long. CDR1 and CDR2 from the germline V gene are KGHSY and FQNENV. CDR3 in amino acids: CASRPYGSYNSPLHF. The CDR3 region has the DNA TGTGCCAGCAGGCCCTATGGCTCCTATAATTCACCCCTCCACTTT. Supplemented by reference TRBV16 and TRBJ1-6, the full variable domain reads GEEVAQTPKHLVRGEGQKAKLYCAPIKGHSYVFWYQQVLKNEFKFLISFQNENVFDETGMPKERFSAKCLPNSPCSLEIQATKLEDSAVYFCASRPYGSYNSPLHFGNGTRLTVT.

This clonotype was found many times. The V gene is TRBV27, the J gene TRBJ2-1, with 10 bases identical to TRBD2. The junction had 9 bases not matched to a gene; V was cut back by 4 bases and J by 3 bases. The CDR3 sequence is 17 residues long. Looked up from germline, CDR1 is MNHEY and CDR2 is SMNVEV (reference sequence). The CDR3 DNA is TGTGCCAGCAGTTCCCCATCTAGCGGGGGTAGCTACAATGAGCAGTTCTTC. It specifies CASSSPSSGGSYNEQFF.

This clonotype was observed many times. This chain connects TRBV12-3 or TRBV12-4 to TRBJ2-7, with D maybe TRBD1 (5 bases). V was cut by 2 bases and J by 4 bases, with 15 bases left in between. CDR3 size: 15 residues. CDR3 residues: CASSLRSGLLYEQYF. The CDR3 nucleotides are TGTGCCAGCAGTTTAAGGTCAGGGCTTTTGTACGAGCAGTACTTC.

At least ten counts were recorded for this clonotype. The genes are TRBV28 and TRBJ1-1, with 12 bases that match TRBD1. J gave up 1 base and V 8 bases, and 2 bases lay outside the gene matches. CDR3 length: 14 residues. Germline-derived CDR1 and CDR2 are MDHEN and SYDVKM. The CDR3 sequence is CASGGQGANTEAFF. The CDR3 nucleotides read TGTGCCAGCGGGGGACAGGGGGCGAACACTGAAGCTTTCTTT.

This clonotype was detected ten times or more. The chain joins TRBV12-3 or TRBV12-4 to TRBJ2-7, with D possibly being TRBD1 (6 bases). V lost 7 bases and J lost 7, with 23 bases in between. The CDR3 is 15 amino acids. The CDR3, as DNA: TGTGCCAGCACTTTTTCCAAGGCAGGGGACCTTGAGCAGTACTTC. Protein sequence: CASTFSKAGDLEQYF.

This CDR3 is CASTPRESGELFF. The DNA of the CDR3 is TGTGCCAGCACCCCTAGAGAATCCGGGGAGCTGTTTTTT. The V gene is TRBV2, the J gene TRBJ2-2; D ambiguous. V was clipped by 7 bases and J by 6 bases, with 12 bases between them. The CDR3 covers 13 residues. Per the germline V gene, CDR1 is SNHLY and CDR2 is FYNNEI.

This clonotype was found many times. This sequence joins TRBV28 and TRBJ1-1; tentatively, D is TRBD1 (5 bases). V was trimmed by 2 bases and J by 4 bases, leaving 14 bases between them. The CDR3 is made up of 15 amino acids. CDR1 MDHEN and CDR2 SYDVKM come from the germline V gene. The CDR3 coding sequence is TGTGCCAGCAGTTTAACAGGCTTCACCTTCACTGAAGCTTTCTTT. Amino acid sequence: CASSLTGFTFTEAFF.

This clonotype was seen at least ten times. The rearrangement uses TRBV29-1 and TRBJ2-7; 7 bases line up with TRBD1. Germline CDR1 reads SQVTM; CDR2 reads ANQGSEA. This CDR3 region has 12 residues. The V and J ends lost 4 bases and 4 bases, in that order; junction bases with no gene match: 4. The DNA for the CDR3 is TGCAGCGTTGGACAGGGAAGGTACGAGCAGTACTTC. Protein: CSVGQGRYEQYF.

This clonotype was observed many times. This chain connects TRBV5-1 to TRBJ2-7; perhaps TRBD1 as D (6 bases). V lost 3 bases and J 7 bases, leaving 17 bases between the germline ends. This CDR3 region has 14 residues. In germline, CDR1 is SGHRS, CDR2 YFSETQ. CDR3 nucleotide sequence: TGCGCCAGCAGCTGGGGGACACTGGTAGAGGAGCAGTACTTC. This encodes CASSWGTLVEEQYF.